Presented here are 9 T cell receptor beta chains from one specimen sequenced in a study of T cells in Graves' hyperthyroidism and ophthalmopathy. The TCR beta CDR3 regions underwent amplification using RNA transcripts as the source. Using the HTBI primer set, a first-round RT-PCR was run on the TCR CDR3. TCRdb recomputed calls from the multiplex PCR reads with MiXCR, one row per CDR3 protein. This sample carries 450,000 to 600,000 distinct CDR3 sequences, nearly 20% of them seen once, and the ten largest clones take over 45%. The sequenced sample was blood. The source of these receptors is a man in his forties or fifties with Graves' ophthalmopathy.

Only a few counts were recorded for this clonotype. This rearrangement joins TRBV29-1 to TRBJ2-3; D is ambiguous. Looked up from germline, CDR1 is SQVTM and CDR2 is ANQGSEA. The V and J ends lost 7 bases and 0 bases respectively, with 8 bases between them. The CDR3 is made up of 12 amino acids. CDR3 sequence (DNA): TGCAGCGCTTCCCTTAGCACAGATACGCAGTATTTT. Amino acids: CSASLSTDTQYF.

The genes are TRBV6-2 or TRBV6-3 and TRBJ2-1; 11 bases line up with TRBD2. V lost 5 bases, J lost 10 bases, and 4 bases stayed unmatched. This CDR3 has 13 amino acids. CDR1 and CDR2 (germline): MNHEY, SVGEGT. CDR3 loop: CASSHGTSGEQFF. DNA of the CDR3: TGTGCCAGCAGTCACGGGACTAGCGGCGAGCAGTTCTTC.

The chain recombines TRBV10-3 with TRBJ2-6, with 7 nucleotides matching TRBD1. V trimming: 6 bases; J trimming: 0 bases; junction bases outside the gene matches: 8. CDR3 length: 17 residues. From germline, CDR1 is ENHRY and CDR2 SYGVKD. In DNA form, the CDR3 reads TGTGCCATCAGCAGGACAGGACTCAGCTCTGGGGCCAACGTCCTGACTTTC. It codes for CAISRTGLSSGANVLTF.

This clonotype has ten or more counts. The J gene is TRBJ2-3, the V gene TRBV5-1; 12 nucleotides line up with TRBD2. The J segment lost 1 base and the V segment lost 4 bases, leaving 10 bases of the junction unmatched. Per the germline V gene, CDR1 is SGHRS and CDR2 is YFSETQ. This CDR3 region has 18 residues. The DNA for the CDR3 is TGCGCCAGCAGCCCCGGACTAGCGGGAATCGTTCGCACAGATACGCAGTATTTT. It codes for CASSPGLAGIVRTDTQYF.

This clonotype was counted many times. V gene TRBV5-1 combines with J gene TRBJ1-1, with no clear D. The V and J ends lost 1 base and 0 bases respectively, with 7 bases between them. The length of the CDR3 is 14 residues. Germline values: CDR1 SGHRS, CDR2 YFSETQ. The CDR3 spells CASSLSVLNTEAFF. The CDR3 DNA reads TGCGCCAGCAGCTTGTCCGTTTTGAACACTGAAGCTTTCTTT.

The rearrangement uses TRBV18 and TRBJ1-5; D gene unclear. The CDR3 is made up of 15 amino acids. Germline V lookup: CDR1 KGHSH, CDR2 LQKENI. Trimming removed 2 bases from V and 0 bases from J, with 8 bases in between. This CDR3 is CASSPFQNSNQPQHF. CDR3 sequence (DNA): TGTGCCAGCTCACCATTTCAAAATAGCAATCAGCCCCAGCATTTT.

As concerns this clonotype: A read error may explain this, as a much larger clone is one base away. V usage is TRBV12-3 or TRBV12-4 and J usage is TRBJ1-1; D is unclear. The V end was cut by 4 bases, the J end by 4 bases, with 16 bases between. This CDR3 is 15 amino acids long. The CDR3 region is CASSSFQALGTEAFF. CDR3 in DNA: TGTGCCAGCAGTTCATTCCAGGCCCTGGGCACTGAAGCTTTCTTT.

This clonotype occurred a few times. The chain combines TRBV27 with TRBJ2-3, with D perhaps TRBD1 (5 bases). Germline values: CDR1 MNHEY, CDR2 SMNVEV (reference sequence). This CDR3 region has 13 residues. V was clipped by 4 bases and J by 9 bases, with 14 bases between them. The CDR3 DNA sequence: TGTGCCAGCAGTTCACCAGGGTTGGGGACGCAGTATTTT. Its protein product is CASSSPGLGTQYF.

The chain joins TRBV9 to TRBJ2-1; D possibly corresponds to TRBD1 (6 bases). CDR3 size: 13 residues. Germline values: CDR1 SGDLS, CDR2 YYNGEE. V lost 4 bases and J lost 7, with 12 bases in between. As DNA, the CDR3 is TGTGCCAGCAGCCCCTCAGGGGTAAATGAGCAGTTCTTC. Encoded protein: CASSPSGVNEQFF.